This entry lists 21 T cell receptor beta chains sequenced from one sample in a study of regulatory T cells in long-lasting Graves disease. Library construction for TCR beta used iRepertoire HTBI primers and Arm-PCR of CDR3 regions. TCRdb used MiXCR to reprocess the multiplex PCR reads, holding one entry per CDR3 protein. The table lists some 420,000 distinct CDR3 sequences, 20% to 25% of them singletons. Time point of the sample: persistent/refractory GD, antithyroid drugs over 5 years with positive TRAb. Researchers made the TCR library from RNA that was extracted from PBMCs. Source: peripheral blood mononuclear cells (PBMCs), taken when the disease was refractory, from a patient treated with antithyroid drugs. These receptors all come from a female donor with Graves disease.

This clonotype was recorded at least ten times. The rearrangement uses TRBV12-3 or TRBV12-4 and TRBJ1-2, with unresolved D. CDR3 length: 13 residues. V shed 6 bases and J shed 3 bases, with 11 bases lying between them. CDR3 in DNA: TGTGCCAGCAGCTGGACTTCCCACTATGGCTACACCTTC. Its translation is CASSWTSHYGYTF.

This clonotype has a handful of counts. A single base is all that separates this from a far larger clone, so a read error is likely. The chain links TRBV9 to TRBJ1-2, with D unresolved. The germline V gene encodes CDR1 SGDLS and CDR2 YYNGEE. The V end lost 0 bases, the J end lost 2 bases, and 5 bases lay between the germline ends. The CDR3 contains 13 residues. The chain's CDR3 is CASSVGQNYGYTF. In nucleotides, the CDR3 is TGTGCCAGCAGCGTAGGGCAGAACTATGGCTACACCTTC.

As concerns this clonotype: No conserved phenylalanine or tryptophan ends this CDR3, so it is likely a read error. J is TRBJ1-6 and V is TRBV3-1, with D possibly being TRBD1 (6 bases). V was cut by 4 bases and J by 7 bases, with 17 bases left in between. CDR1 LGHDT and CDR2 YNNKEL come from the germline V gene (reference sequence). This CDR3 is built from 16 residues. The CDR3 protein is CASSPDTRQENSPLHL. The CDR3 nucleotides are TGTGCCAGCAGCCCGGACACGAGACAGGAAAATTCACCCCTCCACCTT.

The chain carries TRBV7-9 and TRBJ2-3; maybe TRBD1 (6 bases). Germline values: CDR1 SEHNR, CDR2 FQNEAQ (reference sequence). This CDR3 region has 14 residues. Trimming cost V 2 bases and J 5 bases, with 11 bases left between them. CDR3 amino acids: CASSLQGLGDTQYF. The CDR3 region has the DNA TGTGCCAGCAGCTTACAGGGGTTAGGAGATACGCAGTATTTT. Based on the CDR3 plus reference TRBV7-9 and TRBJ2-3, the full variable domain is DTGVSQNPRHKITKRGQNVTFRCDPISEHNRLYWYRQTLGQGPEFLTYFQNEAQLEKSRLLSDRFSAERPKGSFSTLEIQRTEQGDSAMYLCASSLQGLGDTQYFGPGTRLTVL.

The table lists this clonotype with a few counts. The chain joins TRBV6-2 or TRBV6-3 to TRBJ1-1; TRBD1 aligns across 7 bases. The CDR3 is made up of 18 amino acids. Per the germline V gene, CDR1 is MNHEY and CDR2 is SVGEGT. V lost 2 bases and J lost 3; bases outside the gene matches: 15. The DNA of the CDR3 is TGTGCCAGCAGTTACGGGGAAGGGACAGTCCCTCTGTACACTGAAGCTTTCTTT. Its translation: CASSYGEGTVPLYTEAFF.

Details on this clonotype: One base away lies a much larger clone, so this may be a sequencing read error. No conserved phenylalanine or tryptophan ends this CDR3, so it is likely a read error. The chain links TRBV12-5 to TRBJ1-2, with 7 bases lining up with TRBD1. This CDR3 has 16 amino acids. CDR1 and CDR2 from the germline V gene are LGHNT and FRNRAP. With 0 bases clipped from V and 0 bases from J, the junction kept 4 bases outside the gene matches. The CDR3 region has the DNA TGTGCTAGTGGTTTGGTAAACAGGGGCACTAACTATGGCTACACCTCC. Residues: CASGLVNRGTNYGYTS.

J is TRBJ2-3 and V is TRBV7-9, with D perhaps assigned TRBD1 or TRBD2 (5 bases each). Germline values: CDR1 SEHNR, CDR2 FQNEAQ (reference sequence). There are 15 residues in the CDR3. Trimming stripped 4 bases from V and 0 bases from J, with 11 bases between. The CDR3 DNA reads TGTGCCAGCAGCTCCGGGACCTTAAGCACAGATACGCAGTATTTT. Amino acid sequence: CASSSGTLSTDTQYF.

This clonotype occurred many times. The junction and the germline gene differ at one end; a read error may be behind it. The chain employs TRBV5-1 and TRBJ2-7; 9 bases map to TRBD1. This CDR3 is 14 amino acids long. In germline, CDR1 is SGHRS, CDR2 YFSETQ. The CDR3 is CASSLGQGSHEQYF. In DNA, the CDR3 is TGTGCCAGCAGCTTGGGACAGGGATCACACGAGCAGTACTTC.

This clonotype was seen at least ten times. The chain joins TRBV6-5 to TRBJ1-4, with D perhaps TRBD1 (6 bases). Germline loops: CDR1 MNHEY, CDR2 SVGAGI. This CDR3 has 17 residues. The V end lost 0 bases, the J end lost 0 bases, and 11 bases lay between the germline ends. CDR3: CASSYSYRVATNEKLFF. CDR3 sequence (DNA): TGTGCCAGCAGTTACTCGTACAGGGTTGCAACTAATGAAAAACTGTTTTTT.

Concerning this clonotype: A read error may explain this, as a much larger clone is one base away. The gene calls are TRBV7-2 and TRBJ2-4; the D gene could be TRBD1 or TRBD2 (6 bases each). Looked up from germline, CDR1 is SGHTA and CDR2 is FQGNSA. This CDR3 region has 15 residues. The CDR3 sequence is CASSRGALAKNIQCF. The CDR3 DNA follows: TGTGCCAGCAGTAGGGGGGCGCTAGCCAAAAACATTCAGTGCTTC.

This clonotype was seen at least ten times. The genes are TRBV28 and TRBJ1-1; a possible D gene is TRBD1 (6 bases). Germline-derived CDR1 and CDR2 are MDHEN and SYDVKM. Trimming took 3 bases from V and 1 from J, leaving 12 bases between them. This CDR3 has 15 amino acids. CDR3 DNA: TGTGCCAGCAGTTTTTGGGGACACGAGAACACTGAAGCTTTCTTT. It yields the protein CASSFWGHENTEAFF. Combining the CDR3 with reference TRBV28 and TRBJ1-1 gives the whole variable domain DVKVTQSSRYLVKRTGEKVFLECVQDMDHENMFWYRQDPGLGLRLIYFSYDVKMKEKGDIPEGYSVSREKKERFSLILESASTNQTSMYLCASSFWGHENTEAFFGQGTRLTVV.

A few counts support this clonotype. The V gene is TRBV20-1, the J gene TRBJ1-5, with D perhaps TRBD1 (6 bases). Germline CDR1 reads DFQATT; CDR2 reads SNEGSKA (reference sequence). V shed 0 bases and J shed 4 bases, with 13 bases lying between them. The CDR3 is 15 amino acids. The CDR3 reads CSARDLGRGNQPQHF. The CDR3 bases are TGCAGTGCTAGAGATCTTGGCAGGGGAAATCAGCCCCAGCATTTT.

V gene TRBV12-3 or TRBV12-4 combines with J gene TRBJ1-5, with D hard to call. Trimming took 6 bases from V and 7 from J, leaving 19 bases between them. This CDR3 is built from 15 residues. Here the CDR3 reads CASSLSVGNGQPQHF. The CDR3 DNA reads as TGTGCCAGCAGCTTATCGGTGGGAAATGGCCAGCCCCAGCATTTT.

The V gene is TRBV24-1, the J gene TRBJ1-4, with D perhaps matching TRBD1 (5 bases). CDR1 is KGHDR, CDR2 SFDVKD, per germline. This CDR3 has 13 residues. V was trimmed by 5 bases and J by 8 bases, leaving 11 bases between them. In DNA form, the CDR3 reads TGTGCCACCAGTGTGAAGGGGAGCGAAAAACTGTTTTTT. Amino acids: CATSVKGSEKLFF.

CDR3 DNA sequence: TGTGCCTGGACCACACCCGGGGCTAGCTTTGAGCAGTTCTTC. This translates into CAWTTPGASFEQFF. The rearrangement uses TRBV30 and TRBJ2-1; D is perhaps TRBD1 or TRBD2 (5 bases each). This CDR3 comprises 14 residues. Germline CDR1 is GTSNPN and CDR2 is SVGIG (reference sequence). V gave up 4 bases and J gave up 9 bases, with 19 bases separating them.

The chain combines TRBV6-1 with TRBJ2-5; TRBD1 matches 8 bases. V shed 6 bases, J shed 7 bases, and the junction held 4 bases outside the gene matches. The germline V gene encodes CDR1 MNHNS and CDR2 SASEGT. This CDR3 is built from 12 residues. In nucleotides, the CDR3 is TGTGCCAGCAGCCAGGGGGCAGGGACCCAGTACTTC. Its translation is CASSQGAGTQYF.

This chain joins TRBV7-2 and TRBJ1-4; TRBD1 matches 10 bases. CDR1 and CDR2 from the germline V gene are SGHTA and FQGNSA. This CDR3 has 17 amino acids. V gave up 4 bases and J gave up 8 bases; unmatched junction bases: 13. In DNA, the CDR3 is TGTGCCAGCAGCTCGCCCAGCCGACAGGGGGCTCGCGAAAAACTGTTTTTT. This codes for CASSSPSRQGAREKLFF.

CDR3 bases: TGTGCCAGCAGCCTAAATGGGGAGAGGTCCTACGAGCAGTACTTC. This translates into CASSLNGERSYEQYF. The chain links TRBV7-2 to TRBJ2-7; weak D call: TRBD2 (5 bases). This CDR3 has 15 residues. V was pared by 5 bases and J by 1 base, with 15 bases between. CDR1 SGHTA and CDR2 FQGNSA come from the germline V gene.

The V and J genes are TRBV6-1 and TRBJ2-2; D not resolved. The V gene lost 7 bases and the J gene lost 3 bases, with 6 bases spanning the gap. This CDR3 is built from 12 residues. Germline assignment: CDR1 MNHNS and CDR2 SASEGT. The CDR3 DNA sequence: TGTGCCAGCATCGGCTACACCGGGGAGCTGTTTTTT. It is translated as CASIGYTGELFF.

This clonotype was seen only a few times. The chain has TRBV7-2 and TRBJ1-1; maybe TRBD1 (5 bases). Trimming took 8 bases from V and 1 from J, leaving 11 bases between them. There are 13 residues in the CDR3. Per the germline V gene, CDR1 is SGHTA and CDR2 is FQGNSA. The CDR3 here is CASGRDPNTEAFF. The CDR3 region has the DNA TGTGCCAGCGGGCGGGACCCGAACACTGAAGCTTTCTTT.

The genes are TRBV7-2 and TRBJ1-4; 7 bases fit TRBD1. This CDR3 has 17 residues. Trimming cost V 1 base and J 3 bases; bases outside gene matches: 8. The germline V gene has CDR1 SGHTA and CDR2 FQGNSA. This CDR3 reads CASSLVLPGQPNEKLFF. DNA for the CDR3: TGTGCCAGCAGCTTAGTGTTACCGGGACAGCCTAATGAAAAACTGTTTTTT.